A single sample is the source of the 22 T cell receptor beta chains below, sequenced in a study of beta chain features in type 1 diabetes. General study findings and limits: Significant though moderate, a shortening of TCRB CDR3s appeared in all four CD4+ subsets of Type 1 diabetes patients.

Reverse transcription of all isolated RNA meant that expressed TCRB transcripts were sequenced. Libraries were prepared by immunoSEQ multiplex PCR; TCRdb keeps only in-frame clonotypes and omits some of them. The sample has about 740,000 clones; about an eighth are singletons. Their target antigens are unknown. Sequencing was done on a sample of naive CD4+ T cells from blood. The receptors here all came from a man between 18 and 35 years old with type 1 diabetes.

The rearrangement links TRBV9 to TRBJ1-3; weak D call: TRBD1 (5 bases). V dropped 0 bases and J dropped 9 bases, with 16 bases sitting between them. CDR3 length equals 15 residues. The germline CDR1 and CDR2 sequences are SGDLS and YYNGEE. CDR3: CASSVADKGSSTIYF. The CDR3 bases are TGTGCCAGCAGCGTAGCGGATAAGGGGTCTAGCACCATATATTTT.

Comments on this clone: This same CDR3 is encoded by further DNA sequences in the sample. The CDR3 bases are TGTGCCAGCAGCCAAGATCTGAACACCGGGGAGCTGTTTTTT. This gives the protein CASSQDLNTGELFF. The chain is built from TRBV14 and TRBJ2-2; D uncertain. In germline, CDR1 is SGHDN, CDR2 FVKESK. There are 14 residues in the CDR3. V lost 0 bases and J lost 1, with 3 bases in between.

The gene calls are TRBV25-1 and TRBJ2-3; tentative D call: TRBD1 (6 bases). This CDR3 has 16 residues. Looked up from germline, CDR1 is MGHDK and CDR2 is SYGVNS. V was trimmed by 3 bases and J by 4 bases, leaving 17 bases between them. CDR3 region: CASSDVGAGYADTQYF. CDR3 nucleotide sequence: TGTGCCAGCAGTGACGTGGGGGCAGGGTACGCAGATACGCAGTATTTT.

V usage is TRBV9 and J usage is TRBJ1-1; no firm D call. The CDR3 is 13 residues long. V lost 3 bases and J lost 7, with 13 bases in between. CDR1 SGDLS and CDR2 YYNGEE come from the germline V gene. Here the CDR3 reads CASSAQHGGEAFF. The CDR3 bases are TGTGCCAGCAGCGCACAGCACGGAGGTGAAGCTTTCTTT.

The CDR3 spells CASRSGTAGANVLTF. CDR3 in DNA: TGTGCCAGCAGGTCCGGGACAGCTGGGGCCAACGTCCTGACTTTC. The chain combines TRBV6-5 with TRBJ2-6, with 7 nucleotides matching TRBD1. The CDR3 spans 15 residues. V gave up 6 bases and J gave up 2 bases; unmatched junction bases: 4. Germline CDR1 is MNHEY and CDR2 is SVGAGI.

The chain is built from TRBV28 and TRBJ2-7; 7 positions match TRBD1. The V gene end was trimmed by 4 bases and the J gene end by 9 bases; junction bases not matched to a gene: 15. Germline assignment: CDR1 MDHEN and CDR2 SYDVKM. The CDR3 length is 15 residues. Here the CDR3 DNA reads TGTGCCAGCAGTTCCCCGAGTGAGGGGGCGCTTTCGCAGTACTTC. It encodes CASSSPSEGALSQYF.

Only a few counts were recorded for this clone. The V gene is TRBV4-1, the J gene TRBJ2-7; D remains ambiguous. CDR3 length equals 17 residues. The germline CDR1 and CDR2 sequences are MGHRA and YSYEKL. Trimming stripped 0 bases from V and 3 bases from J, with 18 bases between. CDR3 amino acids: CASSQDHGGFELYEQYF. CDR3 bases: TGCGCCAGCAGCCAAGATCACGGTGGGTTCGAGCTCTACGAGCAGTACTTC.

The chain combines TRBV6-6 with TRBJ1-2; TRBD1 aligns across 8 bases. CDR1 is MNHNY, CDR2 SVGAGI, per germline (reference sequence). Unmatched junction bases numbered 4, after V lost 6 bases and J lost 4 bases. The CDR3 sequence is 13 residues long. Here the CDR3 DNA reads TGTGCCAGCAGGCCGACAGGGGTCTATGGCTACACCTTC. Its translation: CASRPTGVYGYTF.

V is TRBV10-2 and J is TRBJ1-2, with no clear D. Trimming cost V 2 bases and J 5 bases, with 9 bases left between them. Germline CDR1 is WSHSY and CDR2 is SAAADI. The CDR3 totals 13 residues. CDR3: CASSEELRYGYTF. DNA for the CDR3: TGCGCCAGCAGTGAGGAACTGAGATATGGCTACACCTTC.

The chain carries TRBV18 and TRBJ2-7; D could derive from TRBD1 or TRBD2 (5 bases each). This CDR3 comprises 17 residues. Deletions cut 3 bases from V and 0 bases from J, with 18 bases between. Germline CDR1 and CDR2: KGHSH and LQKENI. The CDR3 sequence is CASSPPGAAQSSYEQYF. The DNA of the CDR3 is TGTGCCAGCTCACCGCCCGGGGCGGCCCAGAGCTCCTACGAGCAGTACTTC.

V gene TRBV18 combines with J gene TRBJ2-2; D is unclear. The CDR3 is 16 residues long. Germline values: CDR1 KGHSH, CDR2 LQKENI. The ends were cut back, 3 bases at V and 0 bases at J, with 11 bases in the middle. CDR3 protein: CASSPLEFANTGELFF. DNA of the CDR3: TGTGCCAGCTCACCGTTAGAGTTCGCGAACACCGGGGAGCTGTTTTTT.

This clone has just a few counts. V gene TRBV6-5 combines with J gene TRBJ1-6, with unresolved D. Germline V gives CDR1 MNHEY, CDR2 SVGAGI. The V end lost 4 bases, the J end lost 7 bases, and 17 bases lay between the germline ends. The CDR3 spans 16 residues. This chain's CDR3 is CASSSEGRRRNSPLHF. Written as DNA, the CDR3 is TGTGCCAGCAGTTCGGAAGGGAGGCGCAGAAATTCACCCCTCCACTTT.

Only a few counts were recorded for this clone. V and J are TRBV7-9 and TRBJ2-7; D gene uncertain. This CDR3 comprises 11 residues. Germline values: CDR1 SEHNR, CDR2 FQNEAQ (reference sequence). The V end was cut by 7 bases, the J end by 5 bases, with 9 bases between. The CDR3 reads CASTYYDEQYF. The DNA for the CDR3 is TGTGCCAGCACCTACTATGACGAGCAGTACTTC. Filled out from reference TRBV7-9 and TRBJ2-7, the complete variable domain reads DTGVSQNPRHKITKRGQNVTFRCDPISEHNRLYWYRQTLGQGPEFLTYFQNEAQLEKSRLLSDRFSAERPKGSFSTLEIQRTEQGDSAMYLCASTYYDEQYFGPGTRLTVT.

Concerning this clone itself: Germline is not matched at one junction end, which may reflect a read error. J is TRBJ1-6 and V is TRBV5-1; perhaps TRBD1 as D (5 bases). Germline V gene lookup returns CDR1 SGHRS and CDR2 YFSETQ. This CDR3 has 13 amino acids. The CDR3 DNA follows: TGCGCCACAAAGGGGCAGGATAATTCACCCCACCACTTT. Protein sequence: CATKGQDNSPHHF.

With respect to this clone: Different DNA sequences within this sample yield the same CDR3. The rearrangement joins TRBV19 to TRBJ2-5; tentative D call: TRBD2 (6 bases). V lost 3 bases to trimming and J lost 5 bases, with 7 bases between them. This CDR3 has 12 amino acids. The V gene's germline CDR1 is LNHDA and CDR2 SQIVND (reference sequence). The CDR3 spells CASSIGGETQYF. In DNA, the CDR3 is TGTGCCAGTAGTATTGGGGGGGAGACCCAGTACTTC.

This clone was picked up a small number of times. The CDR3 loop is CASSSTGGTQYF. CDR3 sequence (DNA): TGTGCCAGCAGTTCGACAGGGGGGACCCAGTACTTC. This rearrangement joins TRBV27 to TRBJ2-5, with 9 positions matching TRBD1. Germline values: CDR1 MNHEY, CDR2 SMNVEV (reference sequence). The CDR3 is made up of 12 amino acids. V gave up 4 bases and J gave up 7 bases; unmatched junction bases: 1.

This clone was recorded a few times. This chain uses TRBV27 with TRBJ2-7; TRBD1 matches 8 bases. V was pared by 5 bases and J by 7 bases, with 10 bases of the junction left unmatched. This CDR3 has 14 residues. Germline-derived CDR1 and CDR2 are MNHEY and SMNVEV (reference sequence). The CDR3 nucleotides read TGTGCCAGCAGTCTTGGACAGGGTGGGATAGAGCAGTACTTC. Its protein is CASSLGQGGIEQYF.

This clone was counted only a few times. The chain combines TRBV13 with TRBJ2-7; D not certain. Trimming left V 5 bases short and J 1 base short, with 12 bases between. The CDR3 has 14 residues. CDR1 is PRHDT, CDR2 FYEKMQ, per germline (reference sequence). The CDR3 sequence: CASSPNSVSYEQYF. DNA of the CDR3: TGTGCCAGCAGCCCCAACAGTGTTTCCTACGAGCAGTACTTC. Together with reference TRBV13 and TRBJ2-7, the CDR3 gives the full variable domain: AAGVIQSPRHLIKEKRETATLKCYPIPRHDTVYWYQQGPGQDPQFLISFYEKMQSDKGSIPDRFSAQQFSDYHSELNMSSLELGDSALYFCASSPNSVSYEQYFGPGTRLTVT.

The genes are TRBV6-5 and TRBJ2-7, with a possible D match to TRBD2 (6 bases). V was clipped by 6 bases and J by 10 bases, with 22 bases between them. The CDR3 runs to 14 residues. Germline CDR1 reads MNHEY; CDR2 reads SVGAGI. The DNA of the CDR3 is TGTGCCAGCAGGCTTACGGGAGCCGACCTCGGCCAGTACTTC. This translates into CASRLTGADLGQYF.

The genes are TRBV28 and TRBJ1-5, with D tentatively TRBD1 (6 bases). The CDR3 runs to 15 residues. Germline CDR1 is MDHEN and CDR2 is SYDVKM. Deletions cut 7 bases from V and 9 bases from J, with 22 bases between. The DNA of the CDR3 is TGTGCCAGCAACGACCGGGACATAGGACCTGGGCCCCAGCATTTT. Amino acids: CASNDRDIGPGPQHF.

This clone was detected only a few times. The gene calls are TRBV5-1 and TRBJ2-1; the D gene is possibly TRBD1 (5 bases). From germline, CDR1 is SGHRS and CDR2 YFSETQ. This CDR3 spans 13 amino acids. Trimming left V 7 bases short and J 4 bases short, with 12 bases between. The CDR3 here is CASVAQEYNEQFF. Here the CDR3 DNA reads TGCGCCAGCGTCGCACAGGAGTACAATGAGCAGTTCTTC.

V gene TRBV9 combines with J gene TRBJ2-3, with D tentatively TRBD1 or TRBD2 (5 bases each). The V and J ends lost 6 bases and 4 bases respectively, with 18 bases between them. The CDR3 is 15 amino acids. Looked up from germline, CDR1 is SGDLS and CDR2 is YYNGEE. The CDR3 DNA is TGTGCCAGCACCGCCGAGGGGCAGGGAGCAGATACGCAGTATTTT. This codes for CASTAEGQGADTQYF.